The 9 T cell receptor beta chains below were found in one sample sequenced in a study of blood T cell repertoires in COVID-19. This table comes from immunoSEQ multiplex PCR, and its TCRdb copy is limited to in-frame clones, with some not included. The sample includes under 200,000 clones, about 88% of them seen just once. The sequenced sample consisted of peripheral blood. Receptors originate from a woman aged 80 or over with COVID-19, enrolled during active disease.

This chain links TRBV7-2 with TRBJ2-7; maybe TRBD1 (6 bases). Looked up from germline, CDR1 is SGHTA and CDR2 is FQGNSA. The CDR3 has 13 residues. Trimming shortened V by 4 bases and J by 2 bases, and 9 bases separated the two germline ends. CDR3 in amino acids: CASSYTGPYEQYF. Written as DNA, the CDR3 is TGTGCCAGCAGCTATACAGGGCCCTACGAGCAGTACTTC.

The rearrangement joins TRBV6-5 to TRBJ1-4; TRBD1 aligns across 7 bases. J was trimmed by 4 bases and V by 2 bases; bases with no gene match: 4. The CDR3 covers 15 residues. Per germline, CDR1 MNHEY and CDR2 SVGAGI. CDR3 coding DNA: TGTGCCAGCAGTTACCGACAGGGTAATAATGAAAAACTGTTTTTT. Translating it yields CASSYRQGNNEKLFF.

The chain has TRBV5-6 and TRBJ1-4; perhaps TRBD1 as D (5 bases). With 3 bases removed from V and 5 bases from J, the gap between germline ends came to 17 bases. This CDR3 spans 16 amino acids. Germline V gene lookup returns CDR1 SGHDT and CDR2 YYEEEE. This CDR3 is CASSSKAGSGNEKLFF. The CDR3 region has the DNA TGTGCCAGCAGCTCGAAAGCCGGGTCAGGGAATGAAAAACTGTTTTTT.

The chain recombines TRBV3-1 (or the pseudogene TRBV3-2) with TRBJ1-5, with TRBD1 matching over 8 bases. This CDR3 region has 14 residues. J lost 9 bases, V lost 4 bases, and 8 bases had no gene match. Germline loops: CDR1 LGHDT, CDR2 YNNKEL (reference sequence). The CDR3 loop reads CASSPGQAPGPQHF. CDR3 DNA: TGTGCCAGCAGCCCGGGACAGGCACCAGGGCCCCAGCATTTT.

This chain uses TRBV6-1 with TRBJ1-3, with D perhaps matching TRBD1 (5 bases). V gave up 2 bases and J gave up 4 bases, with 15 bases separating them. Per the germline V gene, CDR1 is MNHNS and CDR2 is SASEGT. The CDR3 is 16 amino acids. CDR3 in DNA: TGTGCCAGCAGTGAATGGGTCAGGGTGGAGGGAAACACCATATATTTT. Protein: CASSEWVRVEGNTIYF.

The chain is built from TRBV19 and TRBJ2-1, with 8 bases lining up with TRBD2. There are 16 residues in the CDR3. V shed 4 bases and J 2 bases; nucleotides not matched to a gene: 7. Germline V gene data show CDR1 as LNHDA and CDR2 as SQIVND (reference sequence). CDR3 residues: CASSTSGSITYNEQFF. CDR3 DNA sequence: TGTGCCAGTAGTACAAGCGGGAGTATAACCTACAATGAGCAGTTCTTC.

This chain joins TRBV6-1 and TRBJ1-1; D is unclear. The CDR3 runs to 13 residues. V lost 0 bases to trimming and J lost 4 bases, with 6 bases between them. Germline V gene data show CDR1 as MNHNS and CDR2 as SASEGT. The CDR3: CASSEARGTEAFF. DNA of the CDR3: TGTGCCAGCAGTGAAGCGCGGGGCACTGAAGCTTTCTTT.

Concerning this clone itself: Other DNA sequences of this sample code for an identical CDR3. This rearrangement joins TRBV28 to TRBJ1-6; 7 nucleotides match TRBD1. Looked up from germline, CDR1 is MDHEN and CDR2 is SYDVKM. V dropped 8 bases and J dropped 7; count of bases not matched to a gene: 2. This CDR3 has 12 residues. CDR3 in amino acids: CASRDRNSPLHF. CDR3 DNA sequence: TGTGCCAGCCGGGACAGAAATTCACCCCTCCACTTT.

This chain joins TRBV5-4 and TRBJ1-2, with 7 bases that match TRBD1. V gave up 6 bases and J gave up 5 bases; unmatched junction bases: 7. CDR1 SGHNT and CDR2 YYREEE come from the germline V gene (reference sequence). This CDR3 contains 13 residues. The CDR3 nucleotides read TGTGCCAGCAACCCTGGACAGGAGTATGGCTACACCTTC. Its protein is CASNPGQEYGYTF. Full variable domain (remainder filled in from reference TRBV5-4 and TRBJ1-2): ETGVTQSPTHLIKTRGQQVTLRCSSQSGHNTVSWYQQALGQGPQFIFQYYREEENGRGNFPPRFSGLQFPNYSSELNVNALELDDSALYLCASNPGQEYGYTFGSGTRLTVV.